Each of the 3 T cell receptor beta chains below was sequenced from the same sample in a study of CD8+CD57+ T cells in acquired aplastic anemia. An expansion of CD8+CD57+ cells by flow cytometry had been shown in patients chosen for sequencing. CDR3 and TCR beta VDJ profiling relied on a genomic DNA template. TCRdb re-called the reads with MiXCR, one entry per CDR3 protein. The sample carries about 190,000 distinct CDR3 sequences, less than 60% recorded once. The sequenced sample was sorted CD4+, CD8+, or CD8+CD57+ T cells (not recorded which) from PBMCs. These TCRs come from a human donor with aplastic anemia.

The chain uses TRBV19 and TRBJ2-7; 7 bases are shared with TRBD1. The CDR3 runs to 14 residues. Germline lookup yields CDR1 LNHDA and CDR2 SQIVND (reference sequence). The V segment lost 8 bases and the J segment 3 bases; nucleotides outside the gene matches: 10. As DNA, the CDR3 is TGTGCCAGTTCTTGGACCGGGACAGACTACGAGCAGTACTTC. This gives the protein CASSWTGTDYEQYF.

This chain uses TRBV6-4 with TRBJ1-2, with 7 bases matching TRBD1. This CDR3 has 13 amino acids. CDR1 is MRHNA and CDR2 is SNTAGT in the germline V gene. The junction had 7 bases not matched to a gene; V was cut back by 5 bases and J by 7 bases. CDR3 sequence: CASSYEGASGYTF. In nucleotides, the CDR3 is TGTGCCAGCAGTTATGAGGGGGCTAGTGGCTACACCTTC.

The rearrangement links TRBV11-2 to TRBJ2-1; 12 bases are shared with TRBD2. Germline lookup yields CDR1 SGHAT and CDR2 FQNNGV. Trimming took 5 bases from V and 7 from J; bases not matched to a gene: 12. The CDR3 spans 17 residues. The CDR3 loop is CASSPIPLTSGGNEQFF. The CDR3 nucleotides are TGTGCCAGCAGCCCCATCCCTCTTACTAGCGGGGGGAATGAGCAGTTCTTC.